The T cell receptor beta chain under discussion was sequenced for a study of T cell repertoires in cytomegalovirus infection. Study-wide points: Of the TCR beta families, the public ones yielded a cumulative frequency that identified carriers of CMV plus the relevant HLA. Dominating the ex vivo response were TCR beta clonotypes that were CMV-specific and HLA-C-restricted.

In its sample, this clonotype was seen a few times. Its cognate antigen is unknown. TCRdb reprocessed the reads via MiXCR and lists one record per CDR3 protein. In the table there are approximately 180,000 distinct CDR3 sequences, about a sixth of which are singletons. Trimming took 8 bases from V and 5 from J; bases not matched to a gene: 8. Germline loops: CDR1 SGHVS, CDR2 FNYEAQ. The CDR3 runs 13 residues. Sequencing was done on a sample of CD8+ T cells from PBMCs. The sequence derives from a human donor in good health (CMV status not recorded). Some clones in this sample may be carry-over from other donors' samples. The chain is built from TRBV7-6 and TRBJ1-2, with 7 bases identical to TRBD1. CDR3 sequence reads: CASLPRQGYGYTF. The CDR3 DNA follows: TGTGCCAGCCTCCCCCGACAGGGTTATGGCTACACCTTC.